A single sample is the source of the 14 T cell receptor beta chains below, sequenced in a study of blood T cell repertoires in COVID-19. Assay used: immunoSEQ multiplex PCR; TCRdb lists only in-frame clones, some missing. The sample holds under 70,000 clones, roughly 78% seen once. Material: peripheral blood. The receptors come from a human donor in a cohort sampled during active COVID-19.

The rearrangement uses TRBV7-2 and TRBJ2-7; D not resolved. V lost 5 bases and J 3 bases, leaving 5 bases between the germline ends. This CDR3 is 11 amino acids long. CDR1 and CDR2 (germline): SGHTA, FQGNSA. The CDR3 region has the DNA TGTGCCAGCAGCGCTAGCTACGAGCAGTACTTC. It translates to CASSASYEQYF.

The chain has TRBV5-1 and TRBJ2-7; D uncertain. The germline V and J ends were trimmed by 3 bases and 0 bases, with 10 bases remaining between them. This CDR3 is 14 amino acids long. Germline V gene lookup returns CDR1 SGHRS and CDR2 YFSETQ. The CDR3 sequence: CASSSTTSSYEQYF. CDR3 nucleotide sequence: TGCGCCAGCAGCTCAACGACAAGCTCCTACGAGCAGTACTTC.

The rearrangement links TRBV9 to TRBJ2-7, with TRBD2 matching over 11 bases. With 2 bases clipped from V and 5 bases from J, the junction kept 6 bases outside the gene matches. The length of the CDR3 is 15 residues. The germline V gene encodes CDR1 SGDLS and CDR2 YYNGEE. The CDR3 DNA reads as TGTGCCAGCAGCGTTCTAGCGGGAGGTTTGCACGAGCAGTACTTC. This codes for CASSVLAGGLHEQYF.

In this sample, this clone turned up once. The rearrangement links TRBV25-1 to TRBJ1-2; D ambiguous. Germline values: CDR1 MGHDK, CDR2 SYGVNS. The CDR3 totals 12 residues. The ends were cut back, 1 base at V and 14 bases at J, with 14 bases in the middle. CDR3: CASSEWSGSWTF. Here the CDR3 DNA reads TGTGCCAGCAGTGAATGGTCGGGATCTTGGACCTTC.

Only a few counts were recorded for this clone. The V and J genes are TRBV6-5 and TRBJ2-5; 14 bases fit TRBD2. The V and J ends lost 6 bases and 4 bases, in that order; junction bases with no gene match: 4. CDR1 MNHEY and CDR2 SVGAGI come from the germline V gene. The CDR3 spans 15 residues. This CDR3 is CASRPGLAGAETQYF. The DNA for the CDR3 is TGTGCCAGCAGGCCGGGACTAGCGGGAGCAGAGACCCAGTACTTC.

The rearrangement links TRBV18 to TRBJ2-1; 9 bases are shared with TRBD1. CDR3 size: 15 residues. Germline loops: CDR1 KGHSH, CDR2 LQKENI. The V segment lost 3 bases and the J segment 9 bases; nucleotides outside the gene matches: 9. Here the CDR3 DNA reads TGTGCCAGCTCACCGCGGACAGGGGCGAGGGGTGAGCAGTTCTTC. It yields the protein CASSPRTGARGEQFF.

A note on this clone: In this CDR3 the conserved last residue, phenylalanine or tryptophan, is missing, so a read error is likely. It is unclear where the CDR3 begins or ends on the DNA, so no DNA is shown, and the CDR3 is as TCRdb lists it. This rearrangement joins TRBV4-3 to TRBJ2-7; the table's D call of TRBD2 was not tested on the DNA. Germline V gene sequence: CDR1 LGHNA, CDR2 YSLEER. The CDR3 length is 15 residues, termini included. The CDR3 loop is CASSQEGGPRGLAVP.

The chain combines TRBV5-4 with TRBJ2-7; 10 nucleotides align to TRBD1. Looked up from germline, CDR1 is SGHNT and CDR2 is YYREEE (reference sequence). The CDR3 runs to 15 residues. Trimming at V came to 4 bases and at J to 0 bases, leaving 4 bases not matched to a gene. CDR3 protein: CASSEGQGTSYEQYF. DNA for the CDR3: TGTGCCAGCAGCGAGGGACAGGGGACCTCCTACGAGCAGTACTTC.

This clone was observed a single time. This CDR3 reads CASSLLRGSSYEQYF. Here the CDR3 DNA reads TGTGCCAGCAGCCTATTGAGGGGGAGCTCCTACGAGCAGTACTTC. The J gene is TRBJ2-7, the V gene TRBV14, with D perhaps matching TRBD1 (6 bases). V gave up 4 bases and J gave up 0 bases, with 13 bases separating them. The germline gives CDR1 SGHDN, CDR2 FVKESK. The CDR3 sequence is 15 residues long.

The chain carries TRBV2 and TRBJ1-2; D possibly corresponds to TRBD1 (5 bases). Trimming stripped 6 bases from V and 6 bases from J, with 11 bases between. The CDR3 covers 12 residues. Germline CDR1 and CDR2: SNHLY and FYNNEI. The CDR3 region is CASRGGHHGYTF. Here the CDR3 DNA reads TGTGCCAGCAGGGGTGGACACCATGGCTACACCTTC.

The chain links TRBV6-2 or TRBV6-3 to TRBJ2-3; D gene uncertain. The CDR3 runs to 17 residues. Germline values: CDR1 MNHEY, CDR2 SVGEGT. V lost 5 bases to trimming and J lost 4 bases, with 22 bases between them. CDR3 DNA sequence: TGTGCCAGCAGTCCCACCTCGTACAGTCCTGGCCCAGATACGCAGTATTTT. This gives the protein CASSPTSYSPGPDTQYF.

V usage is TRBV10-3 and J usage is TRBJ1-1, with 11 bases identical to TRBD1. The CDR3 extends over 15 amino acids. Trimming at V came to 3 bases and at J to 4 bases, leaving 4 bases not matched to a gene. Germline V gene lookup returns CDR1 ENHRY and CDR2 SYGVKD. The chain's CDR3 is CAISDAGTGGTEAFF. CDR3 nucleotides: TGTGCCATCAGTGATGCCGGGACAGGGGGCACTGAAGCTTTCTTT.

The chain combines TRBV4-1 with TRBJ1-6; 7 bases are shared with TRBD1. The CDR3 contains 15 residues. With V trimmed by 4 bases and J by 7 bases, 7 bases remained unmatched. The germline V gene has CDR1 MGHRA and CDR2 YSYEKL. CDR3 loop: CASSLRDSQNSPLHF. The CDR3 bases are TGCGCCAGCAGCCTAAGGGACAGCCAAAATTCACCCCTCCACTTT.

This clone was seen more than once but under ten times. The chain is built from TRBV5-4 and TRBJ2-2; D is unclear. V was cut by 1 base and J by 2 bases, with 9 bases left in between. The CDR3 has 15 amino acids. Germline assignment: CDR1 SGHNT and CDR2 YYREEE (reference sequence). In nucleotides, the CDR3 is TGTGCCAGCAGCTTGTTTCAGGTCAACACCGGGGAGCTGTTTTTT. As protein: CASSLFQVNTGELFF. Combining the CDR3 with reference TRBV5-4 and TRBJ2-2 gives the whole variable domain ETGVTQSPTHLIKTRGQQVTLRCSSQSGHNTVSWYQQALGQGPQFIFQYYREEENGRGNFPPRFSGLQFPNYSSELNVNALELDDSALYLCASSLFQVNTGELFFGEGSRLTVL.